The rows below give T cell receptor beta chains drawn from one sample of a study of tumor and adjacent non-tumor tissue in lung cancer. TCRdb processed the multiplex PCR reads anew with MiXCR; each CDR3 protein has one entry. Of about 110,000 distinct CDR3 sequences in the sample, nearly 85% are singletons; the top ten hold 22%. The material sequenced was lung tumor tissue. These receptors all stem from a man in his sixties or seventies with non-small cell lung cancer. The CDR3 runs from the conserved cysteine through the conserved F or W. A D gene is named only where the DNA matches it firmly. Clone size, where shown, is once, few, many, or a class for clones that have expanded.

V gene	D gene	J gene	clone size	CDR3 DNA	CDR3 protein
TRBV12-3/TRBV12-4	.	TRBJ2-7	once	TGTGCCGGCAGTTTCTCACTCTACAAGCAGTACTTC	CAGSFSLYKQYF
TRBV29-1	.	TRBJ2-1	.	TGCAGCGTTGAAGATTTTAGGGTGTACAGTGAGCAGTTCTTC	CSVEDFRVYSEQFF
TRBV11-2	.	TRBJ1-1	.	TGTGCCAGCAACTTAGGGACATCTGATAAAGCTCTCTTT	CASNLGTSDKALF
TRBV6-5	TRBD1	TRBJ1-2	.	TGTGCCAGCAGACACGTACAGGGGGATGGCTACACCTTC	CASRHVQGDGYTF
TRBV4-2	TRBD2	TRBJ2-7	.	TGTGCCAACAACCAAGTTGCCCTAGCGGGGGACGAGCAGTACTTC	CANNQVALAGDEQYF
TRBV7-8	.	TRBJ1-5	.	TGTGCCAGCAGCTTGCGGCTTGGGCAGGTTCTGAATCAGCCCCAGCATTTT	CASSLRLGQVLNQPQHF
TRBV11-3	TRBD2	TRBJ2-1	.	TGTACCAGCAGCATCCTAGGGACTAGCGGGGGCTACAATGAGCAATTCTTC	CTSSILGTSGGYNEQFF
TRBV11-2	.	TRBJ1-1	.	TGTGCCAGCAGCTTCGGCTCGACTAGCACTGAAACTTTCTTT	CASSFGSTSTETFF
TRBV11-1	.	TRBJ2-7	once	TGTGCCAGCGGCTTAGTCCGATTGGGGGACGAGCAGAATTTC	CASGLVRLGDEQNF
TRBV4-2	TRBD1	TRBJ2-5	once	TGTGTCAGCAGCCCCCAGGGTACAGGACAGGTGGAGACCCAGTACTTC	CVSSPQGTGQVETQYF
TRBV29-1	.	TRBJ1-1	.	TGCAGCGCCAGATCAGGGTCCGTATACACTGTAGCTTTCTTT	CSARSGSVYTVAFF
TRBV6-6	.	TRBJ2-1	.	TGTGCCAGCATTATGAGTAGCGGCATTTACAATGAGCAGTTCTTC	CASIMSSGIYNEQFF
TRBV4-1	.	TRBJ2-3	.	TGCGCCAGCAGCGGCACAGATACGCATTATTTT	CASSGTDTHYF
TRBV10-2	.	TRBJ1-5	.	TGCGCCAGGAAAACCGACAGTGGTAGTAGCAATCAGCCCCACCATTTT	CARKTDSGSSNQPHHF
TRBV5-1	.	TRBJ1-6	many	TGCGCCAGCAGCCTGGATCTATGGGGTTCACCCCTCCACTTT	CASSLDLWGSPLHF
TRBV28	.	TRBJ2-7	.	TGTACCAGCAGTTTTGCGCGGTTGTACGAGCAGTACTTC	CTSSFARLYEQYF
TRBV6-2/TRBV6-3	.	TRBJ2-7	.	TGTGCCAGCAGTTATGGTACCAGGGGAAATTCCTCCTACGAGCAGTACTTT	CASSYGTRGNSSYEQYF
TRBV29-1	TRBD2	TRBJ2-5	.	TGCAGCGTTGAGACAGCGGGGGAGACCCAGTACTTC	CSVETAGETQYF
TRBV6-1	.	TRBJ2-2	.	TGTGCCAACAGTGGAGACGAGGAGGGCGGGGAGCTCTTTTTT	CANSGDEEGGELFF
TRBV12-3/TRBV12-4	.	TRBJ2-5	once	TGTGCCATCAGTTTAAGCCCCGAGACCCAGTATTTC	CAISLSPETQYF
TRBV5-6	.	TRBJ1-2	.	TGTGCCAGCAGCCTCAGGGACATGGATCGTCATTACTATGGCTACACCTTC	CASSLRDMDRHYYGYTF
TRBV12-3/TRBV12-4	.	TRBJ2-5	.	TGTGTCAGTAGCCTGACGGGGGAGACCCAGTACTTC	CVSSLTGETQYF
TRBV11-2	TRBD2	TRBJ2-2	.	TGTACCAGCAGCCCCCTAGCGGGGAGGACAGGGGAGCTGTTTTTT	CTSSPLAGRTGELFF
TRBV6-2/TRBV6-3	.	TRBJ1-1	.	TGTGTCAGCAGTTCCACAGGGCTGAATACTGAAGCTTTCTTT	CVSSSTGLNTEAFF
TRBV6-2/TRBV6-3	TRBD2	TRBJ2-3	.	TGTGCCTGCAGTCACGCTAGCGGGAGTTGGGTTATGCAGTATTTT	CACSHASGSWVMQYF
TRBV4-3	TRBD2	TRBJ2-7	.	TGCCCCAGCAGCCAAGCCCGTAACTCAAAAGGATTAGCGGGAGGCTCCTACGAGCAGTACTTC	CPSSQARNSKGLAGGSYEQYF
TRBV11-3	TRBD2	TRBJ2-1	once	TGTGCCAGCAGCCTAGGTCTAGTGGGAGGGCCCTACAGTGAGCAGTTCTTC	CASSLGLVGGPYSEQFF
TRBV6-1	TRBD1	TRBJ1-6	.	TGTGCTAGCACCGACGCGACAGGGTCGCCCGGGTCCCTCCACTTT	CASTDATGSPGSLHF
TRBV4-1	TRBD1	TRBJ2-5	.	TGCGCCAGCAGCCAAGAGACGACAGGGGTCTCGAAGACCCTGTACTTC	CASSQETTGVSKTLYF
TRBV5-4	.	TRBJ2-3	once	TGTGCCAGCAGCCATGGTGGTGACACAGATACGCAGTATTTT	CASSHGGDTDTQYF
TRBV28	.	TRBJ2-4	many	TGTGCCAGCAGATATGGGGCCAAAAACATTCAGTACTTC	CASRYGAKNIQYF
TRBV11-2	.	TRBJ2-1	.	TGTGCAAGCAGCCTACATGTGCGGGACTGGGCCTCCCACAATGAGCAGTCCTTC	CASSLHVRDWASHNEQSF
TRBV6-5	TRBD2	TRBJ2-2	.	TGTGCCAGCGGTTACTCGTTAGCGGGAGGTAACATCGGGAAGCTGTTTTTT	CASGYSLAGGNIGKLFF
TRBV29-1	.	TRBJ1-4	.	TGTAGCGTTGAAGACGGGACTATTGAAGAACTGTTTTTT	CSVEDGTIEELFF
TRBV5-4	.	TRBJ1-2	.	TGTGCCAGCAGCTTGGGGGAGGGGGGACAAGGACCCCATGGCTACACCTTC	CASSLGEGGQGPHGYTF
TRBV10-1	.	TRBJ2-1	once	TGCGCAAGCAGTCCTACAGGGCCCTATTACAATGATCAGTTCTTC	CASSPTGPYYNDQFF
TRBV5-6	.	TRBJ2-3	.	TGTGCCAGCAGTTACAGGCTTGCCGGAGATACGCATTATTTT	CASSYRLAGDTHYF
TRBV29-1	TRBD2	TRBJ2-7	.	TGCAGCGTTGACAAAAGCGGGAGTAGGCCTTATGAGCAGTACTTC	CSVDKSGSRPYEQYF
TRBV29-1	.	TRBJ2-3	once	TGCAGTGCAAACGACGGCCAGAGGACAGAGACGCAGTATTTT	CSANDGQRTETQYF
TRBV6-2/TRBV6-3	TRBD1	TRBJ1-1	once	TGTGCCAGCAGTACGAGACAGGGGACAAAGACTGAAGCTGTCTTT	CASSTRQGTKTEAVF
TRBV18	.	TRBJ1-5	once	TGTGCCAGCTCACCCAGCGGGGGGGATCAGCCCCAGCATTTT	CASSPSGGDQPQHF
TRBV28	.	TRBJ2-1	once	TGTGCTAGCCTTCGCGACGGGAGCTCCTACAATGAGCAGTTCTTC	CASLRDGSSYNEQFF
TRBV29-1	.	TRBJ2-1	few	TGCAGTGTTGAAGATTTTGGGGTGTACAGTGAGCAATTCTTC	CSVEDFGVYSEQFF
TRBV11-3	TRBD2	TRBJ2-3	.	TGTGCCAGCAGCTTAGTGGGTCTCGCGGGAGGGCGAAATACGCAGTATTTT	CASSLVGLAGGRNTQYF